This is a list of T cell receptor beta chains from one sample in a study of shared clonotypes between healthy human individuals. Repertoires were generated with immunoSEQ multiplex PCR, while TCRdb's copy carries only in-frame clones and drops some. The sample yields around 2,100,000 clones, less than 95% seen once. What was sequenced was naive CD8+ T cells sorted from blood. The receptors come from a man between 18 and 35 years old in good health. Both conserved end residues are part of each CDR3. The D gene is left open where the match is weak. Size values are once, few and many counts, or a class for expanded clones, and some rows have none.

v_call,j_call,d_call,clone_size,cdr3_nt,cdr3_aa
TRBV28,TRBJ2-5,-,-,TGTGCCAGCAGTTTGGGGCACCAAGAGACCCAGTACTTC,CASSLGHQETQYF
TRBV27,TRBJ2-1,TRBD2,once,TGTGCCAGCAGTTTGGGAGGGGCACCCTACAATGAGCAGTTCTTC,CASSLGGAPYNEQFF
TRBV28,TRBJ2-2,TRBD2,-,TGTGCCAGCAGTTTGCTGGCGGTGAACATGGGCGGGGGGAACACCGGGGAGCTGTTTTTT,CASSLLAVNMGGGNTGELFF
TRBV10-2,TRBJ1-5,-,once,TGCGCCAGCGGGTCCGGACAGCCTATCAATCAGCCCCAGCATTTT,CASGSGQPINQPQHF
TRBV19,TRBJ1-3,-,-,TGTGCCAGTAGTACCTCCGACACTGATGGAAACACCATATATTTT,CASSTSDTDGNTIYF
TRBV29-1,TRBJ2-2,-,once,TGCAGCGTTGAAATACCAGGGGTCCCCGGGGAGCTGTTTTTT,CSVEIPGVPGELFF
TRBV6-5,TRBJ2-7,-,-,TGTGCCGGCCGGACTGGGAGCTCCTACGAGCAGTACTTC,CAGRTGSSYEQYF
TRBV5-8,TRBJ1-1,-,-,TGTGCCAGCAGCCCCGGCGGGGAAGCTTTCTTT,CASSPGGEAFF
TRBV25-1,TRBJ1-1,-,-,TGTGCCAGCAGTGAAAAAGGGAACCAAATAGAAGCTTTCTTT,CASSEKGNQIEAFF
TRBV14,TRBJ2-3,-,-,TGTGCCAGCAGCAGGCGGATAGAACCCAGCACAGATACGCAGTATTTT,CASSRRIEPSTDTQYF
TRBV6-6,TRBJ2-1,TRBD1,-,TGTGCCAGCAGTTCTCTTCAGGGGGCGTGGAATGAGCAGTTCTTC,CASSSLQGAWNEQFF
TRBV27,TRBJ2-7,-,-,TGTGCCAGCAGGAGGGACGGAAACGAGCAGTACTTC,CASRRDGNEQYF
TRBV7-8,TRBJ2-5,-,-,TGTGCCAGCAGACCTACGCAGGGGATGGGGACCCAGTACTTC,CASRPTQGMGTQYF
TRBV5-6,TRBJ2-7,-,-,TGTGCCAGCAGCTTGGGAGGGGCCCCCTACGAGCAGTACTTC,CASSLGGAPYEQYF
TRBV4-2,TRBJ1-2,-,-,TGTGCCAGCAGCCAAGGGGACTATGACTACACCTTC,CASSQGDYDYTF
TRBV5-6,TRBJ2-1,TRBD2,-,TGTGCCAGCAGCTTGGCCCTAGCGGGAGATTCCAATGAGCAGTTCTTC,CASSLALAGDSNEQFF
TRBV28,TRBJ2-1,TRBD1,-,TGTGCCAGCAGAAACAGGGGCATGGGCAATGAGCAGTTCTTC,CASRNRGMGNEQFF
TRBV6-1,TRBJ1-1,-,-,TGTGCCAGCAGAATCGGGGAGTCGAGGACTGAAGCTTTCTTT,CASRIGESRTEAFF